This paragraph covers one T cell receptor beta chain sequence. Its antigen remains unidentified. These data originate in a study of identical twins. Template switching (which added a universal primer site) was used, and cDNA carried unique molecular identifiers. TCRdb redid the calling of the 5' RACE reads with MiXCR, one entry per CDR3 protein. The repertoire holds about 1.7 million distinct CDR3 sequences, with less than 40% as singletons. Study-level findings and limits: Zero-insertion findings could be partly confounded by invariant cells (MAIT and iNKT cells). Within cord blood, abundant beta clonotypes carried fewer insertions, but memory repertoires showed no such trend.

Sequencing input: cord blood. The receptor comes from a newborn girl in good health.

This chain's CDR3 is CASSYSGQYSPLHF. CDR3 nucleotides: TGTGCCAGCAGTTACTCAGGACAGTATTCACCCCTCCACTTT. J is TRBJ1-6 and V is TRBV6-5; TRBD1 might be the D (6 bases). CDR3 length: 14 amino acids. Germline V gene sequence: CDR1 MNHEY, CDR2 SVGAGI. Deletions cut 0 bases from V and 8 bases from J, with 8 bases between.